These 2 T cell receptor beta chains were sequenced from one sample in a study of T cells in Graves' hyperthyroidism and ophthalmopathy. It was RNA transcripts that yielded the amplified TCR beta CDR3 regions. HTBI primers were the set used in a first-round RT-PCR of the TCR CDR3. TCRdb ran MiXCR on the multiplex PCR reads and lists one entry per CDR3 protein. The sample records roughly 240,000 distinct CDR3 sequences, about 16% being singletons. Sequenced material: blood. These receptor sequences come from a woman under 30 with Graves' ophthalmopathy.

This clonotype has at least ten counts. The chain employs TRBV30 and TRBJ2-7, with D tentatively TRBD2 (5 bases). Trimming stripped 3 bases from V and 4 bases from J, with 10 bases between. Germline V lookup: CDR1 GTSNPN, CDR2 SVGIG (reference sequence). The CDR3 totals 12 residues. CDR3 amino acids: CAWSGLTYEQYF. The CDR3 nucleotides read TGTGCCTGGAGCGGACTGACTTACGAGCAGTACTTC.

This chain connects TRBV2 to TRBJ2-2; D is unresolved. Trimming cost V 6 bases and J 5 bases, with 19 bases left between them. The germline V gene has CDR1 SNHLY and CDR2 FYNNEI. This CDR3 has 16 amino acids. CDR3: CASRSVGIFGTGELFF. The CDR3, as DNA: TGTGCCAGCAGATCCGTGGGGATCTTTGGGACCGGGGAGCTGTTTTTT.